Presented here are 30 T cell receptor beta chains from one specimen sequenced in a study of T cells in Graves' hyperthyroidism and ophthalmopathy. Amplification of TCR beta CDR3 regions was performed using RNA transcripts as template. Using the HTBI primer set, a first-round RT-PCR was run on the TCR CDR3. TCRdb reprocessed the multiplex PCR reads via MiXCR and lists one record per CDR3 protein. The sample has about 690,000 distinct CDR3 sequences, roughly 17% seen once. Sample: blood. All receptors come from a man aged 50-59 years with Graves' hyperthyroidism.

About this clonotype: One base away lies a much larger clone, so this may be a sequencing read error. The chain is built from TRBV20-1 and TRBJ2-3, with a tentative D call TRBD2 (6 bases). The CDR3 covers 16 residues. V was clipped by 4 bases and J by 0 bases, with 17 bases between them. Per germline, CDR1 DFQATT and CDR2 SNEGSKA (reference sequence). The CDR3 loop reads CSANSIAVTSTDTQYF. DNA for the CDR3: TGCAGTGCTAACTCTATAGCGGTAACTAGCACAGATACGCAGTATTTT.

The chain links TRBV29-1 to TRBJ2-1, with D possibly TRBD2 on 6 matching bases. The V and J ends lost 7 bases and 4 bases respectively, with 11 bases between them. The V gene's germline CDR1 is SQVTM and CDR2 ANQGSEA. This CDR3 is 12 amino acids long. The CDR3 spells CSAGLQYNEQFF. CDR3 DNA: TGCAGCGCGGGACTCCAATACAATGAGCAGTTCTTC.

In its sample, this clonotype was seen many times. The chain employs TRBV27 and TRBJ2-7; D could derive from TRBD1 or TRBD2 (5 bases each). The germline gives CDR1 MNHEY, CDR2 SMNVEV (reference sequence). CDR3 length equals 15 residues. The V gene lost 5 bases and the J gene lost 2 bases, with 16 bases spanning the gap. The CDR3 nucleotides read TGTGCCAGCAGTCTGGCCGGGACGGTTGCCTACGAGCAGTACTTC. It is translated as CASSLAGTVAYEQYF.

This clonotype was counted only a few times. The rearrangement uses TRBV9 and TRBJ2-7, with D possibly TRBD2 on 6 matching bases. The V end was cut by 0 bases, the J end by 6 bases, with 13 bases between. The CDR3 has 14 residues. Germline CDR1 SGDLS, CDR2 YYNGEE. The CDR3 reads CASSVGGTLGEQYF. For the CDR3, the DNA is TGTGCCAGCAGCGTAGGCGGGACCCTGGGCGAGCAGTACTTC.

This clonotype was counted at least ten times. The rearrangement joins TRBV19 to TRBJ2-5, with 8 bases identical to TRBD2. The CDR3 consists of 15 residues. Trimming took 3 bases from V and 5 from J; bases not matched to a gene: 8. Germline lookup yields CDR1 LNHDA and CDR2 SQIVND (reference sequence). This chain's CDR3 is CASSIRREEIETQYF. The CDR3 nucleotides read TGTGCCAGTAGTATTCGGCGGGAGGAGATCGAGACCCAGTACTTC.

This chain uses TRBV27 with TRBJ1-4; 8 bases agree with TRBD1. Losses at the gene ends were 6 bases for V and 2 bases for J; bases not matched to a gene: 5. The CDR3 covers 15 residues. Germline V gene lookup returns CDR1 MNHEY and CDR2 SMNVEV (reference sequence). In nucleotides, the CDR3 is TGTGCCAGCAGGACAGGGGTGGTGACTAATGAAAAACTGTTTTTT. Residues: CASRTGVVTNEKLFF.

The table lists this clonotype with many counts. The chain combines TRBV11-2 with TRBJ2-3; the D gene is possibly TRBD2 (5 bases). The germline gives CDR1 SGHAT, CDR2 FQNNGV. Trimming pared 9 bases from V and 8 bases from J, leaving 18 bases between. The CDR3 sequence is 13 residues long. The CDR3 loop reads CASRRTLRGTQYF. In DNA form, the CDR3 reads TGTGCCAGTAGACGGACTCTACGGGGTACGCAGTATTTT. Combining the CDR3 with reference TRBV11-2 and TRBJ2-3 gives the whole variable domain EAGVAQSPRYKIIEKRQSVAFWCNPISGHATLYWYQQILGQGPKLLIQFQNNGVVDDSQLPKDRFSAERLKGVDSTLKIQPAKLEDSAVYLCASRRTLRGTQYFGPGTRLTVL.

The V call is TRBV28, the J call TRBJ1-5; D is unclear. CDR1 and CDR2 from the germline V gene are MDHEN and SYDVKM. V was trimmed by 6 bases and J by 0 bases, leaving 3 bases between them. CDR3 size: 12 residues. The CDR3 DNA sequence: TGTGCCAGCAGAATTAGCAATCAGCCCCAGCATTTT. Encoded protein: CASRISNQPQHF. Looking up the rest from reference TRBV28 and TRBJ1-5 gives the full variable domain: DVKVTQSSRYLVKRTGEKVFLECVQDMDHENMFWYRQDPGLGLRLIYFSYDVKMKEKGDIPEGYSVSREKKERFSLILESASTNQTSMYLCASRISNQPQHFGDGTRLSIL.

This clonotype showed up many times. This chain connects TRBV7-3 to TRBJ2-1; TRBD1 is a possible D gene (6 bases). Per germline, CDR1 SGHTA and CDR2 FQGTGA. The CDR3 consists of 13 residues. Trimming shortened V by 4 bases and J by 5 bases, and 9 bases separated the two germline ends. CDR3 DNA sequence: TGTGCCAGCAGCTCGGACAGAGACAATGAGCAGTTCTTC. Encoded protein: CASSSDRDNEQFF.

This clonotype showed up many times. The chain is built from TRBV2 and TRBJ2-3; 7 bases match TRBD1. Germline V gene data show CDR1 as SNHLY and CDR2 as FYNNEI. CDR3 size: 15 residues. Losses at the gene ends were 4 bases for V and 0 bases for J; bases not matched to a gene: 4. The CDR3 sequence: CASSADRSSTDTQYF. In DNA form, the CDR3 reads TGTGCCAGCAGTGCGGACAGGTCTAGCACAGATACGCAGTATTTT.

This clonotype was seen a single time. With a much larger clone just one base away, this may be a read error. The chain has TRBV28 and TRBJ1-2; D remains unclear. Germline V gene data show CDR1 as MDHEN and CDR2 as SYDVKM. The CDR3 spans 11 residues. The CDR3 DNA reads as TGTGCCAGCAGTTTAGTGGGAAGCTACGCCTTC. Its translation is CASSLVGSYAF.

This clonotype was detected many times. The CDR3 bases are TGTGCCTGGAGTGACCAGGGATCCGAGCAGTACTTC. Translated: CAWSDQGSEQYF. The V and J genes are TRBV30 and TRBJ2-7; the D gene is possibly TRBD1 (5 bases). Trimming shortened V by 1 base and J by 6 bases, and 10 bases separated the two germline ends. Germline V gives CDR1 GTSNPN, CDR2 SVGIG (reference sequence). The CDR3 consists of 12 residues.

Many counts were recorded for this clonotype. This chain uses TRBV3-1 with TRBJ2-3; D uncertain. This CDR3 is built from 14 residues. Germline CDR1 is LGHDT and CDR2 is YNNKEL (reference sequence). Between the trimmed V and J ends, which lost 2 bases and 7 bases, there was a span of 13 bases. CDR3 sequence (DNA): TGTGCCAGCAGCCAAACCTACTCCTCTCATACGCAGTATTTT. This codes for CASSQTYSSHTQYF.

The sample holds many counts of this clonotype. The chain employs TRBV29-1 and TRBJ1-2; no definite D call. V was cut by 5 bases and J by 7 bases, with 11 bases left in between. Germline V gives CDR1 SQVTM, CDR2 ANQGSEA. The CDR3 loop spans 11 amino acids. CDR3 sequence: CSVPKFGGYTF. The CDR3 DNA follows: TGCAGCGTTCCTAAGTTCGGTGGCTACACCTTC.

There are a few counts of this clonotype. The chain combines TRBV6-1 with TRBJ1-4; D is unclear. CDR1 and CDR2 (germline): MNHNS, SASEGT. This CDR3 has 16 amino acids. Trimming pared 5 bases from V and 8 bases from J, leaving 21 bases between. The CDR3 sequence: CASSSARPGEREKLFF. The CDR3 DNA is TGTGCCAGCAGTTCCGCCCGCCCGGGCGAGAGGGAAAAACTGTTTTTT.

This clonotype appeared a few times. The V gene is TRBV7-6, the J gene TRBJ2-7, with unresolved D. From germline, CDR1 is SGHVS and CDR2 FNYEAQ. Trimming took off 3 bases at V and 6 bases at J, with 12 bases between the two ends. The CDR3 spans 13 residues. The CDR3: CASSFREVSEQYF. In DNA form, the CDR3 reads TGTGCCAGCAGCTTCCGAGAGGTATCCGAGCAGTACTTC.

This CDR3 reads CASLRSVNEQFF. DNA of the CDR3: TGTGCCAGCCTAAGGTCGGTGAATGAGCAGTTCTTC. V is TRBV6-1 and J is TRBJ2-1; D uncertain. The CDR3 covers 12 residues. The germline V gene encodes CDR1 MNHNS and CDR2 SASEGT. Trimming removed 8 bases from V and 7 bases from J, with 12 bases in between.

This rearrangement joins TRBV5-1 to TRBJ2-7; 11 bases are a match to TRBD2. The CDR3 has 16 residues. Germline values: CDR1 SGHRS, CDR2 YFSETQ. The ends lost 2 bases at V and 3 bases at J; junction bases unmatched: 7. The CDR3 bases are TGCGCCAGCAGCTTACTAGCGGGAGAGGGGGACTACGAGCAGTACTTC. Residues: CASSLLAGEGDYEQYF.

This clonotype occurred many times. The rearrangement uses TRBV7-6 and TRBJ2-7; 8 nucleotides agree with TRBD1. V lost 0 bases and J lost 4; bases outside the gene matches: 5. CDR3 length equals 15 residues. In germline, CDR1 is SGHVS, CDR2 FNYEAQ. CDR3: CASSLAGGQAYEQYF. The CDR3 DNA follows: TGTGCCAGCAGCTTAGCGGGGGGACAGGCGTACGAGCAGTACTTC.

CDR3 sequence: CSGSTSGSSYEQYF. The CDR3 bases are TGCAGTGGATCGACTAGCGGTTCCTCCTACGAGCAGTACTTC. The rearrangement links TRBV20-1 to TRBJ2-7; TRBD2 agrees at 9 bases. The germline V gene encodes CDR1 DFQATT and CDR2 SNEGSKA (reference sequence). The CDR3 covers 14 residues. J was trimmed by 0 bases and V by 7 bases; bases with no gene match: 7.

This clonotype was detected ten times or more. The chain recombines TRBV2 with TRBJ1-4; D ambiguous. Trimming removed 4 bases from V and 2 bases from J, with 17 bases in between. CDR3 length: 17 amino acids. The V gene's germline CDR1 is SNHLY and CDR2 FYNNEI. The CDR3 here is CASSARLLGVTNEKLFF. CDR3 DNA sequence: TGTGCCAGCAGTGCGAGACTCCTGGGAGTTACTAATGAAAAACTGTTTTTT.

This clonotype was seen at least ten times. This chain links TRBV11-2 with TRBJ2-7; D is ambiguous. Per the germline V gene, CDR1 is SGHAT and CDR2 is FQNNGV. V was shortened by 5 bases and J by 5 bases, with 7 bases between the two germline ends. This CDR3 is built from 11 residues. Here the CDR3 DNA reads TGTGCCAGCAGCACCCTGAACGAGCAGTACTTC. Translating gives CASSTLNEQYF. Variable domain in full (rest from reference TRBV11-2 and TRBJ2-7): EAGVAQSPRYKIIEKRQSVAFWCNPISGHATLYWYQQILGQGPKLLIQFQNNGVVDDSQLPKDRFSAERLKGVDSTLKIQPAKLEDSAVYLCASSTLNEQYFGPGTRLTVT.

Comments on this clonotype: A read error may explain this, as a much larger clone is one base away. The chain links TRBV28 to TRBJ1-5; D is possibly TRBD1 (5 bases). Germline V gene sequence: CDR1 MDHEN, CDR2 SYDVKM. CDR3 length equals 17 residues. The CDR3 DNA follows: TGTGCCAGCATCGTAGGCCTCCGGGGGAACAGCAATCAGCCCAAGCATTTT. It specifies CASIVGLRGNSNQPKHF.

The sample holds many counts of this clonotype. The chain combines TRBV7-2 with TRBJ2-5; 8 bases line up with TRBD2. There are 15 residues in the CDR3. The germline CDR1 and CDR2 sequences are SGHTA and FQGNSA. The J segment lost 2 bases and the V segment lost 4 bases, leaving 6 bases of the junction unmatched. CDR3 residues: CASSYGIAGQETQYF. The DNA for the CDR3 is TGTGCCAGCAGCTACGGGATAGCGGGACAAGAGACCCAGTACTTC.

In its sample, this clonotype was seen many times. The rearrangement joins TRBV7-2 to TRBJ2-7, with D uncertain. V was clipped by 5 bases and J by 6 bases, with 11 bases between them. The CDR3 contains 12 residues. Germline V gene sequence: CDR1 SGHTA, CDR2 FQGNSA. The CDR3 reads CASSPVFGEQYF. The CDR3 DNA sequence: TGTGCCAGCAGCCCTGTTTTTGGCGAGCAGTACTTC.

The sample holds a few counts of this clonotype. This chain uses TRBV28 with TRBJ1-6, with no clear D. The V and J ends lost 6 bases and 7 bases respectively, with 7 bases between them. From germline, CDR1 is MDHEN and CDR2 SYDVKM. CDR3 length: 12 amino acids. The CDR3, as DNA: TGTGCCAGCAGCATTAACAATTCACCCCTCCACTTT. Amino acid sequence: CASSINNSPLHF.

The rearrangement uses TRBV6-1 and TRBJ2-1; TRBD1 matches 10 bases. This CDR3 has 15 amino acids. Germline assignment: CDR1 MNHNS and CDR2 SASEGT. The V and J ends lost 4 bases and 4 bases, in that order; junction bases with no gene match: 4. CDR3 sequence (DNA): TGTGCCAGCAGTGGACAGGGGGCGGAATACAATGAGCAGTTCTTC. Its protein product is CASSGQGAEYNEQFF.

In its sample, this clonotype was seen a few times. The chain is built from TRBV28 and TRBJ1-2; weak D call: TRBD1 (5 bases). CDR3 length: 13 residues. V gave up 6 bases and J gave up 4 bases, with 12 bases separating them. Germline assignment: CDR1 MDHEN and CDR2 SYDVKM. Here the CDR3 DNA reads TGTGCCAGCAGCTGGCAGGGATTCTATGGCTACACCTTC. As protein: CASSWQGFYGYTF.

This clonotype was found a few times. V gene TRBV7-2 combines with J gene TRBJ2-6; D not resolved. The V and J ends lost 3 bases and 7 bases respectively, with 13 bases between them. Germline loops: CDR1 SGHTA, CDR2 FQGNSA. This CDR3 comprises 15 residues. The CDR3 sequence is CASSFAADLANVLTF. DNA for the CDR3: TGTGCCAGCAGCTTCGCCGCAGATTTAGCCAACGTCCTGACTTTC.

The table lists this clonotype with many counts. In DNA, the CDR3 is TGTGCCAGCAGTTTACTCGGGCAGTCTGTCTCCTACGAGCAGTACTTC. It yields the protein CASSLLGQSVSYEQYF. The chain joins TRBV12-3 or TRBV12-4 to TRBJ2-7; D remains ambiguous. Deletions cut 2 bases from V and 0 bases from J, with 14 bases between. This CDR3 region has 16 residues.